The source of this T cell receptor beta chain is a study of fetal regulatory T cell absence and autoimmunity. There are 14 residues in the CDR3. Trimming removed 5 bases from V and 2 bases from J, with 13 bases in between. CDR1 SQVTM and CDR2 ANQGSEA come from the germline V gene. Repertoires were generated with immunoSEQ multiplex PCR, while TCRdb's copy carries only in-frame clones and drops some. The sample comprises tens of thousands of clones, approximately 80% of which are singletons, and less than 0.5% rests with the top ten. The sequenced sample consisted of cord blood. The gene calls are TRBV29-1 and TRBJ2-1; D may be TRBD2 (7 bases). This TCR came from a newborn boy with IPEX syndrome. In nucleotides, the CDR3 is TGCAGCGTTCTTTCGGGGGGCGCCTACAATGAGCAGTTCTTC. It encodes CSVLSGGAYNEQFF.